This note documents a single T cell receptor (beta chain) sequence. The target antigen is unknown. Data came from immunoSEQ multiplex PCR; TCRdb stores just in-frame clones and leaves some out. In the table there are approximately 190,000 clones, 80% to 95% of which are singletons. This sample is drawn from a study of T cell responses to AZD1222 COVID-19 vaccine. General study findings and limits: Donors were chiefly white British, with a greater number of females, and clonal diversity was perhaps underestimated. Two AZD1222 doses significantly raised spike-specific TCR breadth and depth over controls.

The CDR3 runs 14 residues. Germline CDR1 reads ENHRY; CDR2 reads SYGVKD. Trimming cost V 10 bases and J 1 base, with 14 bases left between them. This sequence was found in an adult in good health. The J gene is TRBJ1-3, the V gene TRBV10-3, with D perhaps matching TRBD1 (5 bases). The sample here was peripheral blood, taken on day 0 of AZD1222 vaccination. The CDR3 DNA reads TGTGCCAGCACGACAGAGTTGTCTGGAAACACCATATATTTT. As protein: CASTTELSGNTIYF.